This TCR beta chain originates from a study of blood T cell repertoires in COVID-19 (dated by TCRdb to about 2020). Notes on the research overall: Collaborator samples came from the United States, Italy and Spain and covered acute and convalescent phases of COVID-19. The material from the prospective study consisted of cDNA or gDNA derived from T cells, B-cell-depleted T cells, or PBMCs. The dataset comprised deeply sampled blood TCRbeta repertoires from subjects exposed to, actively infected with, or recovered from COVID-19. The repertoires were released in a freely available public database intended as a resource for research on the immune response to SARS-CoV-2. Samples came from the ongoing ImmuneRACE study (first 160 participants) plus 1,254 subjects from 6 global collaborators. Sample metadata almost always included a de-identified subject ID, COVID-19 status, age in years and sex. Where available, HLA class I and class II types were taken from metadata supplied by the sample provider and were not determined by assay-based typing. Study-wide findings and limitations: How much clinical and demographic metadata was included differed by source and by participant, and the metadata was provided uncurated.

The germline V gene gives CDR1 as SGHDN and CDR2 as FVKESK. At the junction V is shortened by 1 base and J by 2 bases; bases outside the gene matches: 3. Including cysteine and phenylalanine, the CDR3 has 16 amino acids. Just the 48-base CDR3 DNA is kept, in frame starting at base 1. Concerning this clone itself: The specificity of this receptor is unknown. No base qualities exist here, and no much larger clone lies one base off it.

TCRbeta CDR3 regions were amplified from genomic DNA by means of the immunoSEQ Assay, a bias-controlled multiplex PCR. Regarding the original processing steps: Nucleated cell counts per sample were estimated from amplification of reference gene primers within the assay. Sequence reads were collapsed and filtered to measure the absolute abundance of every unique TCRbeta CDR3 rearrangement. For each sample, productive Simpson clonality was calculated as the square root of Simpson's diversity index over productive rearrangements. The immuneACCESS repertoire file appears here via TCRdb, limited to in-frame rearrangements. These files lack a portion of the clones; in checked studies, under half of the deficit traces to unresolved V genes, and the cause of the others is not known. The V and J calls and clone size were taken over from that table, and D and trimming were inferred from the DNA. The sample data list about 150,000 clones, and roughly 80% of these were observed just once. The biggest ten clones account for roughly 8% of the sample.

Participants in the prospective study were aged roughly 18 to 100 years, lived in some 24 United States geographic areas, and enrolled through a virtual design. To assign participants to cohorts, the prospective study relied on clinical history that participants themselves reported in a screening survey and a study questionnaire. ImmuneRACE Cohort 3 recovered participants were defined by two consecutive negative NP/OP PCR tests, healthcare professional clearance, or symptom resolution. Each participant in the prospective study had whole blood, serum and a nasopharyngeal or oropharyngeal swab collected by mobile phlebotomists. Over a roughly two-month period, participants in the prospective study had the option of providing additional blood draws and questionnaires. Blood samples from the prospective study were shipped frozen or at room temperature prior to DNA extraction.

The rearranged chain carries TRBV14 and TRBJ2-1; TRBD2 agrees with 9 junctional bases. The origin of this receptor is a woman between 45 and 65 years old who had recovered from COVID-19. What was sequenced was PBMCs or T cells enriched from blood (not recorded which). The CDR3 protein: CASSQAAGGPYNEQFF. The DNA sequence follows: TGTGCCAGCAGCCAAGCAGCGGGGGGACCCTACAATGAGCAGTTCTTC.